This T cell receptor beta chain was recorded in a study of blood T cell repertoires in COVID-19. Study as a whole: Researchers got acute and convalescent COVID-19 samples from the United States, Italy and Spain. The cDNA or gDNA used as material had been derived from T cells, B-cell-depleted T cells, or PBMCs.

The germline CDR1 and CDR2 sequences are KGHSH and LQKENI. Trimming cost V 2 bases and J 3 bases, with 13 bases left between them. CDR3 size: 15 residues. Patients of the Seattle cohort, enrolled during active infection, were followed longitudinally. Authors' data handling: Reference gene primer amplification in the assay estimated nucleated cell counts. Clones were sequenced by immunoSEQ multiplex PCR, and TCRdb holds only the in-frame ones, with some missing. V and J calls and clone size come straight from that table; D and trimming were deduced from the DNA. Of 300,000 to 400,000 clones listed, roughly 90% are singletons.

The gene calls are TRBV18 and TRBJ1-1; TRBD1 is a possible D gene (6 bases). Sequenced material: peripheral blood. The clonotype was recovered from a man younger than 45 with COVID-19, enrolled during active disease. CDR3 residues: CASSPSSGVDTEAFF. Written as DNA, the CDR3 is TGTGCCAGCTCACCATCTTCAGGGGTGGACACTGAAGCTTTCTTT.